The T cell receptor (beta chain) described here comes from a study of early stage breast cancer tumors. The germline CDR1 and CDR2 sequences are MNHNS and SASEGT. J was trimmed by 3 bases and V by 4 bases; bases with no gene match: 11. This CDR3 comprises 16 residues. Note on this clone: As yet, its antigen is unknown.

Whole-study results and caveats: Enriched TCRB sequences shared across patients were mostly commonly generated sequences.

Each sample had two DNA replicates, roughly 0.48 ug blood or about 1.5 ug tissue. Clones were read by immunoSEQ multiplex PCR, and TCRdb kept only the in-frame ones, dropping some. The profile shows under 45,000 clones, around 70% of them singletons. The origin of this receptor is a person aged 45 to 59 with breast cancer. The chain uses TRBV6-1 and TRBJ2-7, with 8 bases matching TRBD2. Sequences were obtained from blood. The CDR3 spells CASSATSGLGLYEQYF. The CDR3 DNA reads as TGTGCCAGCAGTGCAACTAGCGGATTGGGCCTCTACGAGCAGTACTTC.